The 8 T cell receptor beta chains reported below all come from one sample, sequenced in a study of ipilimumab plus nivolumab after autologous stem cell transplantation. Here immunoSEQ multiplex PCR was the method, and the copy in TCRdb shows in-frame clones only, minus some. Of 15,000 or so clones listed, around 81% are singletons. This material consisted of PBMCs, taken in a trial of ipilimumab plus nivolumab as post-transplant consolidation. The receptor set was obtained from a male donor with diffuse large B-cell lymphoma.

The chain employs TRBV29-1 and TRBJ1-2; 12 bases match TRBD1. This CDR3 is 15 amino acids long. Germline assignment: CDR1 SQVTM and CDR2 ANQGSEA. V lost 6 bases and J lost 4; bases outside the gene matches: 9. The CDR3 bases are TGCAGCGTCACCGGGACAGGGGGCTTGGGCTATGGCTACACCTTC. This sequence encodes CSVTGTGGLGYGYTF.

The chain recombines TRBV2 with TRBJ2-7, with a possible D match to TRBD2 (5 bases). CDR1 and CDR2 from the germline V gene are SNHLY and FYNNEI. V was pared by 6 bases and J by 2 bases, with 14 bases between. The CDR3 is made up of 14 amino acids. The CDR3 loop is CASRPSGRAYEQYF. For the CDR3, the DNA is TGTGCCAGCAGGCCATCGGGAAGGGCCTACGAGCAGTACTTC. The complete variable domain, with remaining parts taken from reference TRBV2 and TRBJ2-7, reads EPEVTQTPSHQVTQMGQEVILRCVPISNHLYFYWYRQILGQKVEFLVSFYNNEISEKSEIFDDQFSVERPDGSNFTLKIRSTKLEDSAMYFCASRPSGRAYEQYFGPGTRLTVT.

The CDR3 sequence is CASSQQGAFSTGELFF. The CDR3 DNA reads TGTGCCAGCAGCCAGCAGGGGGCGTTTAGCACCGGGGAGCTGTTTTTT. The rearrangement joins TRBV7-9 to TRBJ2-2; 8 bases are a match to TRBD1. The germline gives CDR1 SEHNR, CDR2 FQNEAQ (reference sequence). Trimming removed 5 bases from V and 4 bases from J; junction bases left unmatched: 9. The length of the CDR3 is 16 residues.

The chain combines TRBV30 with TRBJ1-1, with TRBD1 matching 7 bases. The CDR3 contains 15 residues. Losses at the gene ends were 4 bases for V and 4 bases for J; bases not matched to a gene: 12. CDR1 and CDR2 (germline): GTSNPN, SVGIG (reference sequence). This chain's CDR3 is CAWKEGARIFTEAFF. Here the CDR3 DNA reads TGTGCCTGGAAGGAGGGGGCGCGAATTTTCACTGAAGCTTTCTTT.

The chain employs TRBV7-9 and TRBJ1-1; 12 bases line up with TRBD1. CDR1 and CDR2 (germline): SEHNR, FQNEAQ (reference sequence). The CDR3 covers 15 residues. V lost 5 bases to trimming and J lost 4 bases; unmatched junction nucleotides: 5. CDR3 amino acids: CASSAGQGASTEAFF. The CDR3 bases are TGTGCCAGCAGCGCGGGACAGGGGGCGAGCACTGAAGCTTTCTTT.

The chain carries TRBV27 and TRBJ1-1, with D possibly matching TRBD1 (5 bases). CDR1 and CDR2 from the germline V gene are MNHEY and SMNVEV (reference sequence). CDR3 length equals 16 residues. Trimming removed 5 bases from V and 1 base from J, with 17 bases in between. CDR3 DNA: TGTGCCAGCAGTACCTTCCAGGGTTGGAGGAACACTGAAGCTTTCTTT. This codes for CASSTFQGWRNTEAFF.

The chain uses TRBV6-5 and TRBJ1-2; D is perhaps TRBD1 (5 bases). CDR3 length equals 14 residues. Germline values: CDR1 MNHEY, CDR2 SVGAGI. The ends were cut back, 6 bases at V and 8 bases at J, with 19 bases in the middle. The CDR3 loop reads CASRPGTGTRGYTF. The CDR3 bases are TGTGCCAGCAGACCCGGGACCGGAACGAGGGGCTACACCTTC.

The V gene is TRBV18, the J gene TRBJ2-2, with TRBD1 matching 11 bases. Trimming at V came to 4 bases and at J to 3 bases, leaving 1 base not matched to a gene. The CDR3 is 15 residues long. Germline V gives CDR1 KGHSH, CDR2 LQKENI. CDR3 nucleotide sequence: TGTGCCAGCTCACGGACAGGGGGCGACACCGGGGAGCTGTTTTTT. As protein: CASSRTGGDTGELFF. The complete variable domain, with remaining parts taken from reference TRBV18 and TRBJ2-2, reads NAGVMQNPRHLVRRRGQEARLRCSPMKGHSHVYWYRQLPEEGLKFMVYLQKENIIDESGMPKERFSAEFPKEGPSILRIQQVVRGDSAAYFCASSRTGGDTGELFFGEGSRLTVL.